This entry features one T cell receptor beta chain sequence. Researchers ran the PCR with 60 Vbeta and 13 Jbeta primers. Sequencing was performed with immunoSEQ multiplex PCR; in TCRdb, only in-frame clones are kept and a portion is missing. The repertoire holds around 160,000 clones, with approximately 78% as singletons. This sample stems from a study of cytomegalovirus exposure and HLA in healthy donors. This CDR3 is built from 14 residues. V gave up 5 bases and J gave up 7 bases; unmatched junction bases: 6. CDR1 is MDHEN and CDR2 is SYDVKM in the germline V gene. This sequence was found in a male donor in good health and CMV-seronegative. Sequencing was done on a sample of PBMCs. The gene calls are TRBV28 and TRBJ2-1; 9 bases are a match to TRBD1. The CDR3 region is CASSTGGLWNEQFF. CDR3 sequence (DNA): TGTGCCAGCAGTACAGGGGGCCTATGGAATGAGCAGTTCTTC.